Listed below are T cell receptor beta chains from one sample, sequenced in a study of monozygotic twins with cystic fibrosis. The assay was immunoSEQ multiplex PCR, and TCRdb's table has in-frame clones only and misses some. The data hold 30,000 to 35,000 clones, with 90% to 97% observed a single time. Material for sequencing was blood. These TCRs come from a girl aged 2-10 years with cystic fibrosis. CDR3s include the opening cysteine and the closing phenylalanine or tryptophan. The D gene is left open where the match is weak. Where a row states a size, it is once, few, many or the class of an expanded clone; other rows omit it.

J gene	V gene	CDR3 length	clone size	D gene	CDR3 protein	CDR3 DNA
TRBJ1-1	TRBV18	13	once	-	CASSEARNTEAFF	TGTGCCAGCTCGGAGGCAAGGAACACTGAAGCTTTCTTT
TRBJ2-7	TRBV5-1	15	-	-	CASSLDWSVSREQYF	TGCGCCAGCAGCTTGGATTGGAGTGTCTCGAGGGAGCAGTACTTC
TRBJ2-2	TRBV6-1	15	once	TRBD2	CASSGQRLAPGELFF	TGTGCCAGCAGTGGACAACGACTAGCGCCCGGGGAGCTGTTTTTT
TRBJ1-2	TRBV7-9	13	-	-	CASSLSGIYGYTF	TGTGCCAGCAGCTTATCAGGGATCTATGGCTACACCTTC
TRBJ1-2	TRBV11-2	14	-	TRBD1	CASSQGDRNYGYTF	TGTGCCAGCAGCCAGGGGGACAGGAACTATGGCTACACCTTC
TRBJ1-4	TRBV6-1	12	once	-	CASNKVNEKLFF	TGTGCCAGCAACAAGGTTAATGAAAAACTGTTTTTT
TRBJ2-7	TRBV19	15	-	TRBD2	CASTASGWDSYEQYF	TGTGCCAGTACGGCTAGCGGGTGGGACTCCTACGAGCAGTACTTC
TRBJ2-7	TRBV18	16	once	TRBD2	CASSPRRREGLYEQYF	TGTGCCAGCTCACCACGTCGACGGGAGGGACTCTACGAGCAGTACTTC
TRBJ1-1	TRBV18	13	-	-	CASSGEGNTEAFF	TGTGCCAGCTCTGGGGAGGGGAACACTGAAGCTTTCTTT
TRBJ2-1	TRBV15	15	once	-	CATSRYRRRDNEQFF	TGTGCCACCAGCAGGTACAGGCGTCGCGACAATGAGCAGTTCTTC
TRBJ2-7	TRBV27	14	-	TRBD1	CASSVGTASYEQYF	TGTGCCAGCAGCGTCGGGACAGCCTCCTACGAGCAGTACTTC
TRBJ2-4	TRBV5-8	16	-	-	CASSSETGWDGNIQYF	TGTGCCAGCAGCTCGGAGACAGGTTGGGATGGGAACATTCAGTACTTC
TRBJ1-5	TRBV19	14	-	-	CASSTTWRNQPQHF	TGTGCCAGTAGTACGACTTGGCGAAATCAGCCCCAGCATTTT
TRBJ2-7	TRBV5-4	12	-	-	CASSLGGYEQYF	TGTGCCAGCAGCCTCGGGGGCTACGAGCAGTACTTC
TRBJ2-7	TRBV7-9	17	once	TRBD1	CASSLEETGIRSYEQYF	TGTGCCAGCAGCTTAGAAGAGACAGGGATCCGTAGCTACGAGCAGTACTTC
TRBJ1-3	TRBV9	16	-	-	CASSVGLRISGNTIYF	TGTGCCAGCAGCGTAGGTCTGAGGATATCTGGAAACACCATATATTTT
TRBJ1-1	TRBV5-6	16	-	-	CASSPETGLMNTEAFF	TGTGCCAGCAGCCCTGAGACAGGCCTCATGAACACTGAAGCTTTCTTT
TRBJ2-1	TRBV4-1	16	-	TRBD2	CASSQDLGSGRADEFF	TGCGCCAGCAGCCAAGATTTGGGTAGCGGGAGGGCCGACGAATTCTTC
TRBJ2-2	TRBV25-1	14	-	-	CATRDTANTGELFF	TGTGCCACCAGGGACACCGCGAACACCGGGGAGCTGTTTTTT
TRBJ1-4	TRBV19	14	-	-	CASSIARAGGQLFF	TGTGCCAGTAGTATCGCCCGAGCCGGGGGGCAACTGTTTTTT
TRBJ1-1	TRBV25-1	13	-	TRBD1	CASSVRGLTEAFF	TGTGCCAGCAGTGTAAGGGGGCTCACTGAAGCTTTCTTT
TRBJ2-7	TRBV2	14	-	TRBD2	CASRRLAGAYEQYF	TGTGCCAGCAGGAGACTAGCGGGGGCCTACGAGCAGTACTTC
TRBJ1-1	TRBV29-1	14	-	-	CSVGLLTGNTEAFF	TGCAGCGTTGGGTTACTGACTGGGAACACTGAAGCTTTCTTT
TRBJ2-7	TRBV6-5	15	-	TRBD1	CASRIGTGVSYEQYF	TGTGCCAGCAGGATCGGGACAGGGGTCTCCTACGAGCAGTACTTC
TRBJ2-5	TRBV6-5	14	-	-	CASRPQRDAETQYF	TGTGCCAGCCGCCCGCAACGGGACGCGGAGACCCAGTACTTC
TRBJ2-7	TRBV5-4	15	-	TRBD1	CASSAGQGASYEQYF	TGTGCCAGCAGCGCTGGACAGGGGGCGTCCTACGAGCAGTACTTC
TRBJ1-2	TRBV7-9	15	-	-	CASSLVDSGRGGYTF	TGTGCCAGCAGCTTAGTGGACAGCGGTCGAGGCGGCTACACCTTC
TRBJ1-5	TRBV10-3	17	-	-	CAISVPTQGNSNQPQHF	TGTGCCATCAGTGTACCTACTCAGGGGAATAGCAATCAGCCCCAGCATTTT
TRBJ1-5	TRBV18	15	-	-	CASTQGRGSNQPQHF	TGTGCCAGCACCCAAGGGCGCGGGAGCAATCAGCCCCAGCATTTT
TRBJ2-3	TRBV2	12	-	TRBD1	CASLQGADTQYF	TGTGCCAGTCTACAGGGGGCAGATACGCAGTATTTT
TRBJ2-7	TRBV7-9	12	-	-	CASSGDFYEQYF	TGTGCCAGCAGCGGGGATTTCTACGAGCAGTACTTC
TRBJ2-3	TRBV14	17	-	TRBD1	CASSHRYRDREVDTQYF	TGTGCCAGCAGCCATCGATACCGGGACAGGGAAGTAGATACGCAGTATTTT
TRBJ1-1	TRBV5-8	16	-	-	CASSFQGFGPGSEAFF	TGTGCCAGCAGCTTCCAGGGGTTCGGACCTGGCTCTGAAGCTTTCTTT
TRBJ2-3	TRBV30	15	-	TRBD2	CAWSVSSGSTDTQYF	TGTGCCTGGAGTGTGAGTAGCGGGAGCACAGATACGCAGTATTTT
TRBJ2-3	TRBV5-1	18	-	TRBD2	CASSFPPSGGVGADTQYF	TGCGCCAGCAGCTTTCCCCCTAGCGGGGGGGTCGGGGCCGATACGCAGTATTTT
TRBJ2-2	TRBV9	13	-	TRBD1	CASGTGQPGELFF	TGTGCCAGCGGGACAGGGCAGCCCGGGGAGCTGTTTTTT